This T cell receptor (beta chain) was recorded in a study of Ad26.COV2.S vaccination and SARS-CoV-2 variants. Study context: Ad26.COV2.S shots went into the muscle once or twice, 56 days apart.

Findings and limits, study-wide: Spike-specific TCR breadth was greater after Ad26.COV2.S than placebo.

Using immunoSEQ multiplex PCR, the repertoire was profiled, and TCRdb retains in-frame clones only, with some absent. This repertoire shows approximately 420,000 clones, approximately 90% found once; its top ten account for approximately 3.7%. The CDR3 extends over 14 amino acids. V shed 2 bases and J shed 5 bases, with 10 bases lying between them. Germline loops: CDR1 MNHEY, CDR2 SVGEGT. Only a few counts were recorded for this clone. Its matching antigen is unknown. Treatment given: some 19 received Ad26.COV2.S at low or high dose, single or two shots; roughly five received placebo; per-sample allocation not given. Samples were taken on day 63 after the first vaccine or placebo injection. Donation came from an adult in Boston who was aged 18-55 years. An Ad26 vector expressing Wuhan-strain SARS-CoV-2 spike served as the vaccine.

Sequencing was performed on peripheral blood, taken in a trial of Ad26.COV2.S vaccine versus placebo. V gene TRBV6-2 or TRBV6-3 combines with J gene TRBJ1-5; D is uncertain. The sequence derives from a person aged 18 to 65 who received the Ad26.COV2.S COVID-19 vaccine or a placebo. CDR3 region: CASSYVGGDQPQHF. In DNA form, the CDR3 reads TGTGCCAGCAGTTACGTGGGCGGGGATCAGCCCCAGCATTTT.